The 4 T cell receptor beta chains below come from one sample, sequenced in a study of T cell repertoires in cytomegalovirus infection. One entry per CDR3 protein, called by TCRdb with MiXCR from the reads. The sample records approximately 500,000 distinct CDR3 sequences, about 17% being singletons. Sequenced sample: CD8+ T cells from PBMCs. The receptors stem from a human donor in good health (CMV status not recorded). Some clones in this sample may be carry-over from other donors' samples.

Notes on this clonotype: A much larger clone is a single base away; this may be a read error. Likely a read error: the CDR3 ends without its conserved phenylalanine or tryptophan. The chain recombines TRBV29-1 with TRBJ2-1; 10 bases are a match to TRBD2. The CDR3 extends over 13 amino acids. Trimming at V came to 6 bases and at J to 7 bases, leaving 6 bases not matched to a gene. CDR1 SQVTM and CDR2 ANQGSEA come from the germline V gene. CDR3 protein: CSVSLAGDNEQFL. The CDR3 DNA reads TGCAGCGTAAGTCTAGCGGGAGATAATGAGCAGTTCTTA.

This clonotype was observed at least ten times. The gene calls are TRBV11-2 and TRBJ2-7, with 11 bases that match TRBD1. Trimming removed 1 base from V and 4 bases from J; junction bases left unmatched: 3. There are 15 residues in the CDR3. Germline V gene sequence: CDR1 SGHAT, CDR2 FQNNGV. The CDR3 protein is CASSLGRDRGYEQYF. The CDR3 DNA reads TGTGCCAGCAGCTTAGGCCGGGACAGGGGGTACGAGCAGTACTTC.

V and J are TRBV27 and TRBJ2-5; 7 bases are shared with TRBD2. The germline gives CDR1 MNHEY, CDR2 SMNVEV (reference sequence). The CDR3 totals 11 residues. Unmatched junction bases numbered 3, after V lost 7 bases and J lost 7 bases. The CDR3 DNA follows: TGTGCCAGCACTTCGGGGGGGACCCAGTACTTC. Residues: CASTSGGTQYF.

This chain connects TRBV20-1 to TRBJ2-7; 7 nucleotides line up with TRBD1. Unmatched junction bases numbered 2, after V lost 0 bases and J lost 0 bases. CDR3 size: 14 residues. Germline CDR1 and CDR2: DFQATT and SNEGSKA (reference sequence). CDR3 nucleotide sequence: TGCAGTGCTAGAGACTGGGACAGCTCCTACGAGCAGTACTTC. This encodes CSARDWDSSYEQYF.